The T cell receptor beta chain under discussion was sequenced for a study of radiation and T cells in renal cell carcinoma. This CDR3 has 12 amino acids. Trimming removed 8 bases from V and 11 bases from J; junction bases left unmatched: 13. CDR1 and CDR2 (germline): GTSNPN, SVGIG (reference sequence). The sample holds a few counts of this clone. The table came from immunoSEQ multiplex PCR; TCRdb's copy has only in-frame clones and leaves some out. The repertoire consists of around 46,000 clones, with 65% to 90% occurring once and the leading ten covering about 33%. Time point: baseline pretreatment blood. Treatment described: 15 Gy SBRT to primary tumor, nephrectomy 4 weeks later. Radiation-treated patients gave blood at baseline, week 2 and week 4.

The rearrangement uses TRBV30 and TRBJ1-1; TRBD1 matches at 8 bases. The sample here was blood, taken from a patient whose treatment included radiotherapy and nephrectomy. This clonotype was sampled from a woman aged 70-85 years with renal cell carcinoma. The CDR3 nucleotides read TGTGCCCAGACCCCAGGGGGCAAAGAGGCTTTCTTT. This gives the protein CAQTPGGKEAFF.